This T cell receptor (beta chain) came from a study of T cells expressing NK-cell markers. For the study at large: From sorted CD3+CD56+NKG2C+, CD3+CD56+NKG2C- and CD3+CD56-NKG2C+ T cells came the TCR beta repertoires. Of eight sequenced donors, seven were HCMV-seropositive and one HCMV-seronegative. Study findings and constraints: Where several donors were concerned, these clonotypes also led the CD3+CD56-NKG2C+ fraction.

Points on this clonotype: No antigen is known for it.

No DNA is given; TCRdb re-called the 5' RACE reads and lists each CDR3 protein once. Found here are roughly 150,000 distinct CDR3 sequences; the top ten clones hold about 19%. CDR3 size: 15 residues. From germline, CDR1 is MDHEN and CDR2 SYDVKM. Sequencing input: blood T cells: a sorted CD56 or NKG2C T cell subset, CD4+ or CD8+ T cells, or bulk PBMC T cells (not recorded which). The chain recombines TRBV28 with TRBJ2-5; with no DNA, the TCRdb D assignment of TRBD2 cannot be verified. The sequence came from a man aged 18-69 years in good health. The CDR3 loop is CASSLYTGPKETQYF.